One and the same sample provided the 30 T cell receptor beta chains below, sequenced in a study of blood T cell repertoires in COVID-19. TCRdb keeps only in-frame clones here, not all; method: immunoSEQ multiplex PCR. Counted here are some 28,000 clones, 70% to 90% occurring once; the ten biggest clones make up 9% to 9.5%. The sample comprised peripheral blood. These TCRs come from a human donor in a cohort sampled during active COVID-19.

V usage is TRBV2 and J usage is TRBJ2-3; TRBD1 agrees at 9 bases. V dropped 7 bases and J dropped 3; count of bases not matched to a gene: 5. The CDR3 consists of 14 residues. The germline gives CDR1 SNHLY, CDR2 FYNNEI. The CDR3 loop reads CASNGQGRTDTQYF. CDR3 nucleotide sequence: TGTGCCAGCAACGGACAGGGGCGGACAGATACGCAGTATTTT.

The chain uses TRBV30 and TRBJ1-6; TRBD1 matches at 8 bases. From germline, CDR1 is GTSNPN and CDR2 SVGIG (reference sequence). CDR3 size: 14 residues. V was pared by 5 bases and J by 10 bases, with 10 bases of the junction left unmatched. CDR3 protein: CAWAVPGQASPLHF. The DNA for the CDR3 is TGTGCCTGGGCTGTTCCGGGACAGGCATCACCCCTCCACTTT.

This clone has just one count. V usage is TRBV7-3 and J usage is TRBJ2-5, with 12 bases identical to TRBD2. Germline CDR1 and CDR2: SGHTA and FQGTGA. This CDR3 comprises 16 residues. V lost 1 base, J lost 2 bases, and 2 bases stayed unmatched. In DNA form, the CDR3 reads TGTGCCAGCAGCTTAAGACTAGCGGGGGCGCAAGAGACCCAGTACTTC. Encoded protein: CASSLRLAGAQETQYF.

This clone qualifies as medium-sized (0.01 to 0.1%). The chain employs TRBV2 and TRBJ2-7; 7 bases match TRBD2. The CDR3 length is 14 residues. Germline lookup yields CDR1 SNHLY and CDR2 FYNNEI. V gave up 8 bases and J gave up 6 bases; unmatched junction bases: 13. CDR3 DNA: TGTGCCAGCGGACTAGGGGTGGTTCTCAGCGAGCAGTACTTC. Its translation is CASGLGVVLSEQYF.

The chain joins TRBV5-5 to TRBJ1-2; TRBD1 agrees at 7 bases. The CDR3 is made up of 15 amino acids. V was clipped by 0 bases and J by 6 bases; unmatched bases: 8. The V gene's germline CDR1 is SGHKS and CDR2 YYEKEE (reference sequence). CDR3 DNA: TGTGCCAGCAGCTTGGTCGGGACAGCCTTCCATGGCTACACCTTC. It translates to CASSLVGTAFHGYTF.

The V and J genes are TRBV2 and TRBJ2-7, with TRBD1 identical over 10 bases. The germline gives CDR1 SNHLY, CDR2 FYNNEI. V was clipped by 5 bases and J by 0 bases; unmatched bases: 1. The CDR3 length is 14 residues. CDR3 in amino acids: CASSWTGGSYEQYF. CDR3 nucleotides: TGTGCCAGCAGTTGGACAGGGGGCTCCTACGAGCAGTACTTC.

This chain's CDR3 is CASSQLDRTEAFF. CDR3 in DNA: TGTGCCAGCTCACAATTAGACAGAACTGAAGCTTTCTTT. The rearrangement links TRBV18 to TRBJ1-1, with D possibly TRBD1 on 5 matching bases. Germline assignment: CDR1 KGHSH and CDR2 LQKENI. The CDR3 extends over 13 amino acids. V was cut by 4 bases and J by 5 bases, with 11 bases left in between.

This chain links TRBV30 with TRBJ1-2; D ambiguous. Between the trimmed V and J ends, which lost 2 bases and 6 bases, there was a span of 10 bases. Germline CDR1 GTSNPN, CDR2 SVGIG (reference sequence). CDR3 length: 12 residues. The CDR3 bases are TGTGCCTGGAGTCGGTACTTTAATGGCTACACCTTC. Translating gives CAWSRYFNGYTF.

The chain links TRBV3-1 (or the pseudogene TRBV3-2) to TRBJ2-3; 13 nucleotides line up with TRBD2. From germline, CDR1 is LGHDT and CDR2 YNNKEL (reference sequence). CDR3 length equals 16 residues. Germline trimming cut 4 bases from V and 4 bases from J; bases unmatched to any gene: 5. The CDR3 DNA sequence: TGTGCCAGCAGCCTCCGGACTAGCGGGGGTTCAGATACGCAGTATTTT. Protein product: CASSLRTSGGSDTQYF.

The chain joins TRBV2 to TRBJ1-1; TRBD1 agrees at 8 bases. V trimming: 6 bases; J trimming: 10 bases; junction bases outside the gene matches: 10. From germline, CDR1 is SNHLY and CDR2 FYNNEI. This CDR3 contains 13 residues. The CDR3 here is CASRVTGAWGAFF. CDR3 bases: TGTGCCAGCAGGGTGACAGGGGCGTGGGGAGCTTTCTTT.

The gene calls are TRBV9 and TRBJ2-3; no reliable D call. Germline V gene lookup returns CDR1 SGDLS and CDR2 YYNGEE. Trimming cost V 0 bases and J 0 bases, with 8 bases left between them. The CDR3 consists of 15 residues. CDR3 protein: CASSVGQTSTDTQYF. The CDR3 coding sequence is TGTGCCAGCAGCGTAGGGCAGACTAGCACAGATACGCAGTATTTT.

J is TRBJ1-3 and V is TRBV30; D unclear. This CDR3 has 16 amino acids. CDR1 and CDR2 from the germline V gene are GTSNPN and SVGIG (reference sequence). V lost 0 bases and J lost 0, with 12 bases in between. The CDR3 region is CAWSVGGTGSGNTIYF. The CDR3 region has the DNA TGTGCCTGGAGTGTAGGAGGTACCGGCTCTGGAAACACCATATATTTT.

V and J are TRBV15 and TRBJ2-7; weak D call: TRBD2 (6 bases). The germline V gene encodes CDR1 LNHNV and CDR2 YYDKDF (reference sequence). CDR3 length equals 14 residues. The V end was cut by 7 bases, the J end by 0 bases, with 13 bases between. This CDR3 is CATKPGLSSYEQYF. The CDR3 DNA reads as TGTGCCACCAAACCGGGACTCAGCTCCTACGAGCAGTACTTC.

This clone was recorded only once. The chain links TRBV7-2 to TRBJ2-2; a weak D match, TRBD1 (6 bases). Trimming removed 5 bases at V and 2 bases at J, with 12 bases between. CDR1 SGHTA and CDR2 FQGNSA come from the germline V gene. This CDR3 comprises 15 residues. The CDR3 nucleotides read TGTGCCAGCAGCCCCCGACAGGCCAACACCGGGGAGCTGTTTTTT. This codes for CASSPRQANTGELFF.

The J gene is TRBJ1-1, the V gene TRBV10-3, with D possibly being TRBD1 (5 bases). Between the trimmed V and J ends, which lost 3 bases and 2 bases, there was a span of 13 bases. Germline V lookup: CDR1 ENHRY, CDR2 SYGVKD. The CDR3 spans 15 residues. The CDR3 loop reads CAISDLGGINTEAFF. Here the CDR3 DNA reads TGTGCCATCAGTGACCTCGGGGGAATTAACACTGAAGCTTTCTTT.

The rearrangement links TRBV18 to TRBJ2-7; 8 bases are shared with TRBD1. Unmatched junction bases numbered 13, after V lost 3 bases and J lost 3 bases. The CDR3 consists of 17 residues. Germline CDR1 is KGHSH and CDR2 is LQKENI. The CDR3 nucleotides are TGTGCCAGCTCACCGCCCACCGGACAGGGACCGAGCTACGAGCAGTACTTC. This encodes CASSPPTGQGPSYEQYF.

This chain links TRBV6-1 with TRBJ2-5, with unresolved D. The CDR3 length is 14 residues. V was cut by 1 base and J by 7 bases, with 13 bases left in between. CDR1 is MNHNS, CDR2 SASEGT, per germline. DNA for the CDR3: TGTGCCAGCAGTGAAGGGGTTAGCCCCGGGACCCAGTACTTC. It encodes CASSEGVSPGTQYF.

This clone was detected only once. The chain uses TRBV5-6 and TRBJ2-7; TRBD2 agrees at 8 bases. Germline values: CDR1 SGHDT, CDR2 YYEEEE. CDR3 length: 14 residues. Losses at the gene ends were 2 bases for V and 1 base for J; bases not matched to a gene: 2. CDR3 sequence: CASSLPGGSYEQYF. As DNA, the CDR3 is TGTGCCAGCAGCTTACCGGGAGGGTCCTACGAGCAGTACTTC.

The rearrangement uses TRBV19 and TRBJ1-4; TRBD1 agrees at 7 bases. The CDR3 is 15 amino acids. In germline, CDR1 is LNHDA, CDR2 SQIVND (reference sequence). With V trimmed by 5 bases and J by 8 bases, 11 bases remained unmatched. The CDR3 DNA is TGTGCCAGTAGTGCACAGGGGACTCAGGGGGAAAAACTGTTTTTT. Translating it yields CASSAQGTQGEKLFF.

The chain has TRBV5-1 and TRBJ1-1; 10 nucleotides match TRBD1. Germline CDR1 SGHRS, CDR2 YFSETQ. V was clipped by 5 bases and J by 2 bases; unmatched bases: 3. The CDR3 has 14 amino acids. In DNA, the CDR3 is TGCGCCAGCAGGGGACAGGGGATTAACACTGAAGCTTTCTTT. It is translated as CASRGQGINTEAFF. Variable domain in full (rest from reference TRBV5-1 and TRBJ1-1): KAGVTQTPRYLIKTRGQQVTLSCSPISGHRSVSWYQQTPGQGLQFLFEYFSETQRNKGNFPGRFSGRQFSNSRSEMNVSTLELGDSALYLCASRGQGINTEAFFGQGTRLTVV.

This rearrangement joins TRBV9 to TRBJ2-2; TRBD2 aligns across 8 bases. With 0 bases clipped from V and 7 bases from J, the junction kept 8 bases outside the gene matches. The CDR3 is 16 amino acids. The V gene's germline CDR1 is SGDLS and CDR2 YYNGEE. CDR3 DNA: TGTGCCAGCAGCGTAGCTTCCGGGGGGGCCGGCGGGGAGCTGTTTTTT. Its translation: CASSVASGGAGGELFF.

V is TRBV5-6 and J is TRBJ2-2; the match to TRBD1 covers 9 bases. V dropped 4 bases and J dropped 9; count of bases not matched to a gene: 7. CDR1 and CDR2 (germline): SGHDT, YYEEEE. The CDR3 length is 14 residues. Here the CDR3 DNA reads TGTGCCAGCAGCGCCGGGACAGGGCCCCGGGAGCTGTTTTTT. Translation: CASSAGTGPRELFF.

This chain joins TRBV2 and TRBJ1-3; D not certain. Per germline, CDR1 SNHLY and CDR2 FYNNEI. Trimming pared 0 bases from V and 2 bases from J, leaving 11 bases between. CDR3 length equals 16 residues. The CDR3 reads CASSEALDLAGNTIYF. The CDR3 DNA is TGTGCCAGCAGTGAAGCGCTCGACCTAGCTGGAAACACCATATATTTT.

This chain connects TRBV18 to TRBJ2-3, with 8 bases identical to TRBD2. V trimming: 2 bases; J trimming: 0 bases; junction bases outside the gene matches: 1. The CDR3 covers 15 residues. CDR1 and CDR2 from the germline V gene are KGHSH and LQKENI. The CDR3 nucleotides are TGTGCCAGCTCACCAATAGCGGGAAGCACAGATACGCAGTATTTT. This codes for CASSPIAGSTDTQYF. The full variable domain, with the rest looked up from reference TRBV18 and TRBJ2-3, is NAGVMQNPRHLVRRRGQEARLRCSPMKGHSHVYWYRQLPEEGLKFMVYLQKENIIDESGMPKERFSAEFPKEGPSILRIQQVVRGDSAAYFCASSPIAGSTDTQYFGPGTRLTVL.

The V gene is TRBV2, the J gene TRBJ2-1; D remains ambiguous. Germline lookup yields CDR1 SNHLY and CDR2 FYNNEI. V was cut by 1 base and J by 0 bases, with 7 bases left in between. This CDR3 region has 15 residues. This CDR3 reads CASSEGRSSYNEQFF. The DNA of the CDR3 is TGTGCCAGCAGTGAAGGGCGGAGCTCCTACAATGAGCAGTTCTTC.

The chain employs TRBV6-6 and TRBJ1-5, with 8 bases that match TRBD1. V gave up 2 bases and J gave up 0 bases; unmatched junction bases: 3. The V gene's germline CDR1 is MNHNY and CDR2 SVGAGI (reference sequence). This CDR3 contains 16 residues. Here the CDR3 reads CASSYGQGYSNQPQHF. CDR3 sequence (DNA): TGTGCCAGCAGTTACGGACAGGGATATAGCAATCAGCCCCAGCATTTT.

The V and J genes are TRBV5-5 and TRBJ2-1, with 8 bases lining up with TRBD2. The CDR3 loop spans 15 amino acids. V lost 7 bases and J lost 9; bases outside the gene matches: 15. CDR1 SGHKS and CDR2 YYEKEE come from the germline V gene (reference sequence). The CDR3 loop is CASREGGRREGEQFF. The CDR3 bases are TGTGCCAGCCGTGAAGGGGGTAGACGGGAGGGTGAGCAGTTCTTC.

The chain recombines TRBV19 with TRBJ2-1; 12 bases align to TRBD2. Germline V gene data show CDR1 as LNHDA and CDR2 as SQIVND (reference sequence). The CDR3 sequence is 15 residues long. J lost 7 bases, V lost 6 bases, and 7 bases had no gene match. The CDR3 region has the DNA TGTGCCAGTAGAACTTATACTAGCGGGGGGAATGAGCAGTTCTTC. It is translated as CASRTYTSGGNEQFF.

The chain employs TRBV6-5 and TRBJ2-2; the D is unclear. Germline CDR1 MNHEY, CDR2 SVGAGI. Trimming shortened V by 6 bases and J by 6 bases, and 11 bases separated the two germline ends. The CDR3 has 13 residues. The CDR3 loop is CASSNNPPGELFF. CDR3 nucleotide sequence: TGTGCCAGCAGCAACAATCCCCCCGGGGAGCTGTTTTTT.

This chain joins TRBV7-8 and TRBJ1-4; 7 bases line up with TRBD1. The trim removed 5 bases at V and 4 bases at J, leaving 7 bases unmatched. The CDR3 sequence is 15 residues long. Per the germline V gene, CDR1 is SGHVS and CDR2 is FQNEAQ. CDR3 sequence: CASSLDTGDNEKLFF. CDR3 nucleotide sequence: TGTGCCAGCAGCCTTGACACAGGGGATAATGAAAAACTGTTTTTT.